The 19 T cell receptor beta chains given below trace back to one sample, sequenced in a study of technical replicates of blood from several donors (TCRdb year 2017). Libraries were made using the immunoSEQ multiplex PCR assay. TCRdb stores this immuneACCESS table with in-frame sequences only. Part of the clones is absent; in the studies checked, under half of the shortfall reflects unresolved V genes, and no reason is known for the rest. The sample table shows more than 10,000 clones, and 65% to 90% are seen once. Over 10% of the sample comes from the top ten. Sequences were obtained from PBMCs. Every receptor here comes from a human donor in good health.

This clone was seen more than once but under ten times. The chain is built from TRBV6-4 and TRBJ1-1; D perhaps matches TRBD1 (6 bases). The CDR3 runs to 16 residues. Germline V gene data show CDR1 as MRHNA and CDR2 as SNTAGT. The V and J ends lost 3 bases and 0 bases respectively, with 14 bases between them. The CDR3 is CASSEGRGTLNTEAFF. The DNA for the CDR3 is TGTGCCAGCAGTGAGGGCAGGGGTACTTTGAACACTGAAGCTTTCTTT.

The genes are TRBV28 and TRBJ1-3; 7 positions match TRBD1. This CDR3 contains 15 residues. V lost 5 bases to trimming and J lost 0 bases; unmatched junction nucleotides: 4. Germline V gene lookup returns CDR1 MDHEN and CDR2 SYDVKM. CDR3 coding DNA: TGTGCCAGCAGTACACAGGGGCGCTCTGGAAACACCATATATTTT. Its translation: CASSTQGRSGNTIYF.

The CDR3 DNA follows: TGTGCCAGCAGCTTAGAGGGGGTTTCGAACACCGGGGAGCTGTTTTTT. Encoded protein: CASSLEGVSNTGELFF. The gene calls are TRBV7-8 and TRBJ2-2, with D perhaps matching TRBD1 (6 bases). The V end was cut by 1 base, the J end by 0 bases, with 9 bases between. The CDR3 runs 16 residues. Per the germline V gene, CDR1 is SGHVS and CDR2 is FQNEAQ.

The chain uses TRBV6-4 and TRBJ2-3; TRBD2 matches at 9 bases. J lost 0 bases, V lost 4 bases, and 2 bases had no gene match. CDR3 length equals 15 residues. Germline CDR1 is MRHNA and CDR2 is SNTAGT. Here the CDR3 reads CASSVTSGSTDTQYF. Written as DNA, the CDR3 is TGTGCCAGCAGTGTCACTAGCGGGAGCACAGATACGCAGTATTTT.

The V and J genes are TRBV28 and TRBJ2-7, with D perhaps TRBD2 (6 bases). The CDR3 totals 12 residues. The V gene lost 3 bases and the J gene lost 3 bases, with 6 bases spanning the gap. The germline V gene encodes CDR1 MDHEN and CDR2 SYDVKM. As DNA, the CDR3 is TGTGCCAGCAGTTTGGAGGGCTACGAGCAGTACTTC. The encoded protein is CASSLEGYEQYF.

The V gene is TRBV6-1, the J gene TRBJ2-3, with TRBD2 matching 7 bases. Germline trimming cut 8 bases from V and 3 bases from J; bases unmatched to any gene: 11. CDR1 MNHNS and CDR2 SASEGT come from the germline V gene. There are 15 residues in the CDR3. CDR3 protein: CASLTSESRTDTQYF. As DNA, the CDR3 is TGTGCCAGCCTAACTAGCGAGAGCAGGACAGATACGCAGTATTTT.

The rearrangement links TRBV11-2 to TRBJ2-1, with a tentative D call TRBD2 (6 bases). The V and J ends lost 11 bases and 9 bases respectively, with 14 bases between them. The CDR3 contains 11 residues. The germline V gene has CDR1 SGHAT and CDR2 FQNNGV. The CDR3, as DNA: TGTGCCTCGGGGGAGCAGGTTGAGCAGTTCTTC. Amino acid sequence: CASGEQVEQFF.

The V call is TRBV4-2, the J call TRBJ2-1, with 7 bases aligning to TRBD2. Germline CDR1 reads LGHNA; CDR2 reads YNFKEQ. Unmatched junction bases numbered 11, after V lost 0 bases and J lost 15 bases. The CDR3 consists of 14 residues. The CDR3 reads CASSQEATSPRAFF. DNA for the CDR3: TGTGCCAGCAGCCAAGAGGCGACTAGCCCCCGCGCGTTCTTC.

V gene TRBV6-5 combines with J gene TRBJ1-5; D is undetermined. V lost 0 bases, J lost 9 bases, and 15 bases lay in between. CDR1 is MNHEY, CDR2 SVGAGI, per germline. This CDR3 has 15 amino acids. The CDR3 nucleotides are TGTGCCAGCAGTTACTCGATTCCCCCGGGGTCGCCCCAGCATTTT. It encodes CASSYSIPPGSPQHF.

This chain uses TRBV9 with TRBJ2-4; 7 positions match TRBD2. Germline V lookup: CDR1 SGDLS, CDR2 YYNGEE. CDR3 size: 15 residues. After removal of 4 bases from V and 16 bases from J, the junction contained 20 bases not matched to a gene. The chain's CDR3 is CASSPHIDSGLPFYF. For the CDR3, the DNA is TGTGCCAGCAGCCCCCACATAGATTCGGGACTACCCTTCTACTTC.

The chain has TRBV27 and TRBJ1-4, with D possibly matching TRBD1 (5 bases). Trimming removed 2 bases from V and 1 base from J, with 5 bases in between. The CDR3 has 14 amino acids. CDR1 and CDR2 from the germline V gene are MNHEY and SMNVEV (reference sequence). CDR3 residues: CASSLQGTNEKLFF. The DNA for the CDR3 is TGTGCCAGCAGTTTACAGGGAACTAATGAAAAACTGTTTTTT.

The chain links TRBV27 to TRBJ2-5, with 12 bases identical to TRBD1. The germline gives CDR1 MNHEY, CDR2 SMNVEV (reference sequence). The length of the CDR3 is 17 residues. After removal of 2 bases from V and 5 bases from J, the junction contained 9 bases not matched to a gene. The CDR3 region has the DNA TGTGCCAGCAGTTTAGCCCCCGGGACAGGGGGCGGGGAGACCCAGTACTTC. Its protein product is CASSLAPGTGGGETQYF.

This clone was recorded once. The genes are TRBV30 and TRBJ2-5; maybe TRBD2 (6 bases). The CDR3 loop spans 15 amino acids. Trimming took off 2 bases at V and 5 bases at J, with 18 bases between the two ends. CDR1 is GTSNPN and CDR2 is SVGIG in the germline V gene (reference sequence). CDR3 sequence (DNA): TGTGCCTGGAGTCCGACGACTAGTTGGTTGGAGACCCAGTACTTC. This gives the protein CAWSPTTSWLETQYF.

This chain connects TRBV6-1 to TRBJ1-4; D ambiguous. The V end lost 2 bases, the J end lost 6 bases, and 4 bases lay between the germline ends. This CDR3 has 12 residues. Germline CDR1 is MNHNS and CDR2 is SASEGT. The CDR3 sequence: CASSESYEKLFF. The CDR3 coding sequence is TGTGCCAGCAGTGAATCCTATGAAAAACTGTTTTTT.

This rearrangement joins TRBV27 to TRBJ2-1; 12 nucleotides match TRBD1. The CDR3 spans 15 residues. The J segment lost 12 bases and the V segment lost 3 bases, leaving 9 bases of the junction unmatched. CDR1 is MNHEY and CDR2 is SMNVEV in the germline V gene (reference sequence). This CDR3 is CASSFRDRGQSWQFF. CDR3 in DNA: TGTGCCAGCAGTTTCCGGGACAGGGGGCAATCGTGGCAGTTCTTC.

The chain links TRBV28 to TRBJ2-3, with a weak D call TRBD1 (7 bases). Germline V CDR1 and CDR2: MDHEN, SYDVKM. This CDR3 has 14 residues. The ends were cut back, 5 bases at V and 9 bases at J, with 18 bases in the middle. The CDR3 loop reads CASSPGDSLGTQYF. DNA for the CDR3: TGTGCCAGCAGTCCGGGGGACAGCCTAGGGACGCAGTATTTT.

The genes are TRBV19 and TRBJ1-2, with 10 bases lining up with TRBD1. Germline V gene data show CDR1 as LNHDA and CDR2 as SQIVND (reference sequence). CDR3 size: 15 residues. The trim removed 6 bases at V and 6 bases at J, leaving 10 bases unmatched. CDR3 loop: CASRMTGGTRDGYTF. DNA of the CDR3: TGTGCCAGTAGGATGACAGGGGGCACACGGGATGGCTACACCTTC.

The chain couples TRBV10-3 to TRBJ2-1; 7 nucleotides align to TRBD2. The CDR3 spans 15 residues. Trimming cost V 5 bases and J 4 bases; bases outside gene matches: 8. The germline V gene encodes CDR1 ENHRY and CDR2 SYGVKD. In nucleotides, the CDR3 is TGTGCCATCAGTCAAGCGGGAACCCTTTACAATGAGCAGTTCTTC. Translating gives CAISQAGTLYNEQFF.

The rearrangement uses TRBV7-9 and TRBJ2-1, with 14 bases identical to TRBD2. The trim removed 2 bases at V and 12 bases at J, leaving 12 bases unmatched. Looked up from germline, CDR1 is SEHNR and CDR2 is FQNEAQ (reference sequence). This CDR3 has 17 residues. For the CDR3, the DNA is TGTGCCAGCAGCTTAAGTCGACTAGCGGGAGGGCCGCGGCGGCAGTTCTTC. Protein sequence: CASSLSRLAGGPRRQFF.